Listed here is a single T cell receptor beta chain. This CDR3 spans 16 amino acids. Germline V lookup: CDR1 SGHNT, CDR2 YYREEE (reference sequence). V lost 3 bases, J lost 3 bases, and 7 bases stayed unmatched. The table came from immunoSEQ multiplex PCR; TCRdb's copy has only in-frame clones and leaves some out. The sample has about 160,000 clones; around 83% are singletons. The data were obtained in a study of blood T cell repertoires in COVID-19. At the level of the study: COVID-19 samples from acute and convalescent phases originated in the United States, Italy and Spain. PBMCs, B-cell-depleted T cells, or T cells provided the cDNA or gDNA that made up the material.

The chain joins TRBV5-4 to TRBJ2-5, with TRBD1 identical over 11 bases. This sequence was found in a man in his forties with acute or convalescent COVID-19. Sequenced: peripheral blood. The CDR3 sequence: CASSSRRTGGKETQYF. The DNA of the CDR3 is TGTGCCAGCAGCTCACGACGGACAGGGGGCAAAGAGACCCAGTACTTC.